This T cell receptor beta chain was recovered during a study of T-cell reconstitution after alpha-beta-depleted transplantation in children (dated by TCRdb to 2016 to 2017). For the study in its entirety: The study quantitatively tracked T-cell immune reconstitution after TCRalphabeta/CD19-depleted allogeneic hematopoietic cell transplantation in children using TCR repertoire profiling. Beyond this particular receptor, the publication reports: Over subsequent months, a decline in hyperexpanded clone frequencies was noted, and after one year, T-cell counts and TCRbeta diversity were mostly ascribed to newly produced T cells. The high TCRbeta diversity at day 60 in some patients was ascribed to recipient T cells and intrathymic progenitors that had survived conditioning. The apparently early alphabetaT-cell count recovery about two months after transplant was reportedly dependent on only several hundred rapidly expanded clones derived from non-depleted graft cells.

The germline V gene encodes CDR1 SGHRS and CDR2 YFSETQ. Clipping removes 6 bases from V and 2 bases from J, with 7 as the unmatched junction base count. The CDR3, from cysteine to phenylalanine, totals 15 residues. Only the CDR3 DNA stays, 45 bases, in frame from base 1. This clonotype has a handful of counts. Its recognized antigen is unknown. Nothing much larger sits one base from this clone, and base qualities are not available. In light of the paper, this sample's treatment or condition label describes: allogeneic hematopoietic cell transplantation with graft depleted of TCRalphabeta T cells and CD19 B cells. The transplant recipients were children given TCRalphabeta/CD19-depleted allogeneic hematopoietic cell grafts. Libraries were made using PCR. Sequencing was performed on an Illumina HiSeq 2500. TCR library preparation used molecular barcoding, with unique molecular identifiers applied to normalize quantification of the TCRbeta repertoire. Clones were called with MiXCR by TCRdb after fastp trimmed the public reads at Q25, and only in-frame beta chains were retained. Identical CDR3 protein sequences are pooled into one entry, listed with their most common genes and DNA. The sample table contains 500,000 to 750,000 distinct CDR3 sequences; only one count was recorded for roughly 27% of them. Just over 35% of the sample comes from the top ten.

The sequences come from PBMCs, collected before TCRalphabeta/CD19-depleted stem cell transplant. The chain is encoded by TRBV5-1 joined to TRBJ2-3; TRBD1 aligns with 9 central bases. The receptor was isolated from a boy younger than two with Wiskott-Aldrich syndrome, due to receive a stem cell transplant. The sequence in DNA is TGCGCCAGCACCACGGGACAGGGATCCACAGATACGCAGTATTTT. Its coded protein is CASTTGQGSTDTQYF.